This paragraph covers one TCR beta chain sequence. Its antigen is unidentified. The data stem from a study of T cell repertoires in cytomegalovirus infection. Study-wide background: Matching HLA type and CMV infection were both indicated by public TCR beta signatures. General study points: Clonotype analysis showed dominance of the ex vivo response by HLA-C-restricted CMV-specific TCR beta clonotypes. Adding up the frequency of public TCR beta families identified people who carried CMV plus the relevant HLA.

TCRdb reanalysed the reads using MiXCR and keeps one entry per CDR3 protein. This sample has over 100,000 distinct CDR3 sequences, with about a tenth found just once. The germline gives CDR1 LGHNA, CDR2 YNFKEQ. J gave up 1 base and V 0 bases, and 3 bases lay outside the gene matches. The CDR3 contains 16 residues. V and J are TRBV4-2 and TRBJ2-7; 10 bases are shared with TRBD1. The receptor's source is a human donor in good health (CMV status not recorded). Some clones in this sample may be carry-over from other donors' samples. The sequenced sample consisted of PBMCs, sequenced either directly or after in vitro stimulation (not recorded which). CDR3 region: CASSQDTGQGSYEQYV. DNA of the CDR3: TGTGCCAGCAGCCAAGACACGGGACAGGGGTCCTACGAGCAGTACGTC.